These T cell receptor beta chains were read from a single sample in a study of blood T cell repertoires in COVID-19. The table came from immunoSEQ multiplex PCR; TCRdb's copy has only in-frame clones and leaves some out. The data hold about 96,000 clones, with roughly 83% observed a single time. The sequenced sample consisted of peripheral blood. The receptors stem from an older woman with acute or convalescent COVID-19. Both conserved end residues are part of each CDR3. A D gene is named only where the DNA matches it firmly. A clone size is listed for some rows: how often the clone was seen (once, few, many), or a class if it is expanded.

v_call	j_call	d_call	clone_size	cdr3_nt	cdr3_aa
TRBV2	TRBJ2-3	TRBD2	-	TGTGCCAGCAGCCCCGTGACTAGCCATAGTACGCAGTATTTT	CASSPVTSHSTQYF
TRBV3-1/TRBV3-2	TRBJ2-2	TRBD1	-	TGTGCCAGCAGCCACCGGGACAGACCAACCGGGGAGCTGTTTTTT	CASSHRDRPTGELFF
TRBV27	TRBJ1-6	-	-	TGTGCCAGCGGGTCTATGTCCAGAGGAGTGTCACCCCTCCACTTT	CASGSMSRGVSPLHF
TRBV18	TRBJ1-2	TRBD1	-	TGTGCCAGCTCACTGAGGGACAGGGGAAACTATGGCTACACCTTC	CASSLRDRGNYGYTF
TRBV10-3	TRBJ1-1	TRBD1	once	TGTGCCATCAGTGCATCGACAGGGGTGAACACTGAAGCTTTCTTT	CAISASTGVNTEAFF
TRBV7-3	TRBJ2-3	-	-	TGTGCCAGCAAGGAAGGGGTCAACACAGATACGCAGTATTTT	CASKEGVNTDTQYF
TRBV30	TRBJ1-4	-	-	TGTGCCTGGAGTGTGAAAGGTTCGATGGACACCGGTAATGAAAAACTGTTTTTT	CAWSVKGSMDTGNEKLFF
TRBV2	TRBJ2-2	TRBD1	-	TGTGCCAGTCAAAAGGGGGCCTGGACCGGGGAGCTGTTTTTT	CASQKGAWTGELFF
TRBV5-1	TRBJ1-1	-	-	TGCGCCAGCGTGGGGGCAGGGACAAACACTGAAGCTTTCTTT	CASVGAGTNTEAFF
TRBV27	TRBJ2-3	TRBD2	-	TGTGCCAGCAGTTCGTGGACTAGCGGGGGGGCCCGGTCAGATACGCAGTATTTT	CASSSWTSGGARSDTQYF
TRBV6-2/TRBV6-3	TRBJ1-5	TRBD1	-	TGTGCCAGCAGTTCCGGGACAGGGGTTTTCAATCAGCCCCAGCATTTT	CASSSGTGVFNQPQHF
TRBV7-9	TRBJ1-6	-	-	TGTGCCAGCAGCATAGGGGGACTTAATTCACCCCTCCACTTT	CASSIGGLNSPLHF
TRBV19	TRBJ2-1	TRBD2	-	TGTGCCAGTAGTATAATCCCTAGCGGGGGGTACAATGAGCAGTTCTTC	CASSIIPSGGYNEQFF
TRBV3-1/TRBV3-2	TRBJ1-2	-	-	TGTGCCAGCAGCCAAGAATGGAGCCCCCCTAACTATGGCTACACCTTC	CASSQEWSPPNYGYTF
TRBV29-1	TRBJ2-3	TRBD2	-	TGCAGCGTTGGGACTAGTGAGGATACGCAGTATTTT	CSVGTSEDTQYF
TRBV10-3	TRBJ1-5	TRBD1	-	TGTGCCATCAGTGAGTCGGGGACAGGGGTACAGCCCCAGCATTTT	CAISESGTGVQPQHF
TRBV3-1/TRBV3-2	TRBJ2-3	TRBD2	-	TGTGCCAGCAGCCCTCAGATAGCGGGGGCCAGGGATACGCAGTATTTT	CASSPQIAGARDTQYF
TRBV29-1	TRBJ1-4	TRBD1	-	TGCAGCACCAGACAGGGGGCTTCTGAAAAACTGTTTTTT	CSTRQGASEKLFF
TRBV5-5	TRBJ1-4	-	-	TGTGCCAGCAGCTTGGGGCAGGGATATGAAAAACTGTTTTTT	CASSLGQGYEKLFF
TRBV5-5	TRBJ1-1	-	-	TGTGCCAGCAGCTTGGTGGGGGGTGAAGCTTTCTTT	CASSLVGGEAFF
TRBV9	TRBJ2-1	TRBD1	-	TGTGCCAGCAGCGGGGACAGGAGCTCCTACAATGAGCAGTTCTTC	CASSGDRSSYNEQFF
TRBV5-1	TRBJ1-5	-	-	TGCGCCAGCAGCTTGGGACCCCAGGGTAACAATCAGCCCCAGCATTTT	CASSLGPQGNNQPQHF
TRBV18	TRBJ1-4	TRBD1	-	TGTGCCAGCTCACCCTCAGGGACAGTTAATGAAAAACTGTTTTTT	CASSPSGTVNEKLFF